This entry is about one TCR beta chain. The Seattle patients joined while their infection was active and were tracked longitudinally afterward. Authors' processing steps: Scientists estimated how many nucleated cells there were by amplifying reference gene primers. Only in-frame clones appear in the TCRdb table, and some are missing; sequencing was by immunoSEQ multiplex PCR. That table furnishes V, J and clone size, whereas the DNA furnished D and trimming. Here the sample spans about 320,000 clones, about 87% being singletons. This record belongs to a study of blood T cell repertoires in COVID-19. Study overall: Samples of COVID-19 (acute and convalescent) were obtained from the United States, Italy and Spain. Nucleic acid was either cDNA or gDNA, and it came from T cells, B-cell-depleted T cells, or PBMCs.

Germline assignment: CDR1 GTSNPN and CDR2 SVGIG (reference sequence). The CDR3 has 14 amino acids. V trimming: 6 bases; J trimming: 2 bases; junction bases outside the gene matches: 6. The chain links TRBV30 to TRBJ2-3; TRBD1 aligns across 9 bases. Specimen: peripheral blood. The TCR originated in a woman in her twenties or thirties with COVID-19, enrolled during active disease. The CDR3 bases are TGTGCCTGCGGGACAGGGAGTGTCACAGATACGCAGTATTTT. Its translation is CACGTGSVTDTQYF.